A single T cell receptor beta chain is shown here with its context. This entry is derived from a study of early T cells in non-severe SARS-CoV-2 infection. Background on the study: The input, bulk RNA from unsorted whole blood, was sequenced, and chains were unpaired.

Germline lookup yields CDR1 KGHDR and CDR2 SFDVKD. CDR3 length: 13 amino acids. Trimming cost V 9 bases and J 3 bases, with 10 bases left between them. Tagging with unique molecular identifiers was applied to individual cDNA molecules. TCRdb independently ran MiXCR on the 5' RACE reads; one entry per CDR3 protein. The sample lists 62,000 or so distinct CDR3 sequences, roughly a tenth occurring once. Material for sequencing was whole blood. This clonotype was sampled from an adult who was a healthcare worker with PCR-confirmed SARS-CoV-2 infection or an uninfected control (not recorded which). The chain couples TRBV24-1 to TRBJ2-2, with D possibly TRBD1 on 5 matching bases. CDR3 region: CATQDSYTGELFF. The CDR3 coding sequence is TGTGCCACCCAAGACAGTTACACCGGGGAGCTGTTTTTT.